This T cell receptor beta chain was profiled in a study of CD8+ T cells in alopecia areata. As the sequencing template, cDNA was produced by extracting RNA and reverse transcribing it. Clones were sequenced by immunoSEQ multiplex PCR, and TCRdb holds only the in-frame ones, with some missing. The sample has approximately 82,000 clones; roughly half are singletons. CDR1 is SGHVS and CDR2 is FQNEAQ in the germline V gene. The CDR3 is 16 residues long. The V gene end was trimmed by 5 bases and the J gene end by 10 bases; junction bases not matched to a gene: 14. Researchers took lesional scalp punch biopsies and peripheral blood from people who were alopecia areata patients. This clone has a handful of counts.

This TCR derives from a human donor with alopecia areata. The V gene is TRBV7-8, the J gene TRBJ2-1, with 10 nucleotides matching TRBD2. The specimen sequenced was NKG2D-high CD8+ T cells sorted from blood. DNA of the CDR3: TGTGCCAGCAGCCCCCTAGCGGGAGTTGGTGTACTGGAGCAGTTCTTC. Translation: CASSPLAGVGVLEQFF.